The rows below give T cell receptor beta chains drawn from one sample of a study of T cell repertoires in cytomegalovirus infection. TCRdb reprocessed the reads via MiXCR and lists one record per CDR3 protein. The sample records 740,000 or so distinct CDR3 sequences, 35% to 45% being singletons. The material sequenced was PBMCs. These receptors were collected from a human donor in good health (CMV status not recorded). Some clones in this sample may be carry-over from other donors' samples. Both conserved end residues are part of each CDR3.

v_call cdr3_length cdr3_aa
TRBV29-1 13 CSVRGTVNSPLHF
TRBV7-3 15 CASSFERGTYNEQFF
TRBV4-1 15 CASSHMTSANYEQYF
TRBV7-2 14 CASSSTGGYYGYTF
TRBV11-3 13 CASSLSGIHEQYF
TRBV29-1 13 CSASLAGTYEQYF
TRBV19 17 CASRSSLAGGPPGEQFF
TRBV28 14 CASSLTGKVQPQHF
TRBV2 13 CASSEGTVEEQYF
TRBV7-8 16 CASSLGERGVYSPLHF
TRBV9 16 CASSPEGAPTNENLFF
TRBV7-8 16 CASSPLWGRSNEKLFF
TRBV29-1 13 CSGVSGSQETQYF
TRBV11-2 18 CASSLEAGGFPPNTEAFF
TRBV6-1 16 CASSALTARGGAEAFF
TRBV4-1 15 CASSQVPDGNYGYTF
TRBV12-3/TRBV12-4 13 CASEEADQETQYF
TRBV27 17 CASSGTVRGSGNQPQHF
TRBV28 13 CASSLGGLNEQYF
TRBV19 13 CASSTSTPDTQYF
TRBV7-2 16 CASSLRPPSGSNEQFF
TRBV28 16 CASSDRAGGYNSPLHF
TRBV6-2/TRBV6-3 13 CASRRADSYEQYF
TRBV12-3/TRBV12-4 12 CASSTVNQPQHF
TRBV19 13 CASSVPADNVQFF
TRBV4-1 15 CASSQVPGNSETQYF
TRBV7-2 14 CASSLGAQLYEQYF
TRBV7-2 13 CASSWERRETQYF
TRBV11-2 16 CASSTPSTGWYTEAFF
TRBV7-2 14 CASSLGLAVYVQYF
TRBV9 12 CASSVEGYGYTF
TRBV28 15 CASSLRLAGQETQYF
TRBV7-6 17 CASSHIPGTVSGNTIYF
TRBV27 13 CASSSYPYSEAFF
TRBV19 14 CASIISSGPNEQFF
TRBV27 14 CASSWTGANQPQHF
TRBV6-4 13 CASSDGDNTEAFF
TRBV6-5 16 CASRSGWGYSNQPHHF
TRBV28 12 CASRLLNQPQHF
TRBV7-3 16 CASSLTIAGANTEAFF
TRBV7-4 12 CASDGSADTQYF
TRBV11-2 16 CASSLAGGLLNTEAFF
TRBV5-1 16 CASSLAWDRGLHGYTF
TRBV2 15 CASSPVLGAGSQQFF
TRBV28 16 CASSDMGHMNTGELFF
TRBV19 15 CASSYQGDHSYGYTF
TRBV20-1 12 CSAREPNSPLHF
TRBV7-2 15 CASSRGGGGTDTQYF
TRBV6-6 17 CASSYSKGQGRTGELFF
TRBV30 14 CAWSGGSGANVLTF
TRBV20-1 14 CSARTGPSNTEAFF
TRBV19 17 CASRKRVGTGNTGELFF
TRBV6-6 13 CASSGVFWNEQFF
TRBV5-4 16 CASSPSRDSGYNVQFF